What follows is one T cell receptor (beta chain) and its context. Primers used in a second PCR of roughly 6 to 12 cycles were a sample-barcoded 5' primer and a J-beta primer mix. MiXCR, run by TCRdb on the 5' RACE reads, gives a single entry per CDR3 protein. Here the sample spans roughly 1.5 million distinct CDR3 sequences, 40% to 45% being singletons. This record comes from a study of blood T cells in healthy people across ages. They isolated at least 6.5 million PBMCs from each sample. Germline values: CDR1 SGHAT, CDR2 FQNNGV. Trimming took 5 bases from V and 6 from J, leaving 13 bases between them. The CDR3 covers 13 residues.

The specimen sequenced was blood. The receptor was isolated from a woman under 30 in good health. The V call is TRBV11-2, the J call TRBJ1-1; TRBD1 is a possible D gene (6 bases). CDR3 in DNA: TGTGCCAGCAGCCCGTGGAGGACAGCTGAAGCTTTCTTT. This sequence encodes CASSPWRTAEAFF. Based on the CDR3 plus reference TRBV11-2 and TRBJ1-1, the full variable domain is EAGVAQSPRYKIIEKRQSVAFWCNPISGHATLYWYQQILGQGPKLLIQFQNNGVVDDSQLPKDRFSAERLKGVDSTLKIQPAKLEDSAVYLCASSPWRTAEAFFGQGTRLTVV.